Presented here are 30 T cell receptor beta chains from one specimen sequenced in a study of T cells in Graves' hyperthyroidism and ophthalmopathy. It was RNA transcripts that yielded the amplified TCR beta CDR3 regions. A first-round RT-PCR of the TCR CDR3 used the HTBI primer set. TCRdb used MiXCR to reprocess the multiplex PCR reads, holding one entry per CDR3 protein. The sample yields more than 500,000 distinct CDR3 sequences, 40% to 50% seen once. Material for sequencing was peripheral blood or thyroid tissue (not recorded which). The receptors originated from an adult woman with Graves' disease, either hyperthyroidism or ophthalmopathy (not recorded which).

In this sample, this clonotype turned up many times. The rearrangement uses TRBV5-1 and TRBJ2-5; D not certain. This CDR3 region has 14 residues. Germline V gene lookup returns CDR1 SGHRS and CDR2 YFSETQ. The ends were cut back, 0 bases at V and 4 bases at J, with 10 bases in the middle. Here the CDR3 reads CASSLDGSGETQYF. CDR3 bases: TGCGCCAGCAGCTTGGACGGGTCCGGAGAGACCCAGTACTTC.

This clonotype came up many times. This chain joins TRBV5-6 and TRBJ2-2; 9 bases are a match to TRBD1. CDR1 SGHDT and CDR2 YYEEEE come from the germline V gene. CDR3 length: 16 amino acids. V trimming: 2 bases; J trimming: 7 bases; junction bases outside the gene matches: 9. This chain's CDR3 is CASSLLGQGIGGELFF. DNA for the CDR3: TGTGCCAGCAGCTTACTAGGACAGGGGATTGGCGGGGAGCTGTTTTTT.

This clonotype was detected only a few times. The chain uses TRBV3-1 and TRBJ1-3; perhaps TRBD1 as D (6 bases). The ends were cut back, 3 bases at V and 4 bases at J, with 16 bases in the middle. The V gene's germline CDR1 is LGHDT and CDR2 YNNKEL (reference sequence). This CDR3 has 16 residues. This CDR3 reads CASSHLQGLRGNTIYF. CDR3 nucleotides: TGTGCCAGCAGCCACCTACAGGGTCTTCGAGGAAACACCATATATTTT.

The CDR3 protein is CASSLGFANTGELFF. Written as DNA, the CDR3 is TGTGCCAGCAGCTTAGGCTTCGCGAACACCGGGGAGCTGTTTTTT. This rearrangement joins TRBV7-9 to TRBJ2-2, with unresolved D. Germline V gives CDR1 SEHNR, CDR2 FQNEAQ (reference sequence). There are 15 residues in the CDR3. V gave up 1 base and J gave up 0 bases, with 6 bases separating them.

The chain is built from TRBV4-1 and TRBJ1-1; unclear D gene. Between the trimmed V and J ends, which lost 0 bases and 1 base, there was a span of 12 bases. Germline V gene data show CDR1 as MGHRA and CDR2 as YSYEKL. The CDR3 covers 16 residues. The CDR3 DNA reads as TGCGCCAGCAGCCAAGATCGTGGACTCCAGAACACTGAAGCTTTCTTT. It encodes CASSQDRGLQNTEAFF.

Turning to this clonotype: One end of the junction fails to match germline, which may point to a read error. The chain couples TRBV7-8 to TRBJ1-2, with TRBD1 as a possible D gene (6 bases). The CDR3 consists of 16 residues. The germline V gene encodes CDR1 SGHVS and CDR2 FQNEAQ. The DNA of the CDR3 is TGCGCCAGCAGCCAACCCCTACAGGGAAGAGGTGACGGCTACACCTTC. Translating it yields CASSQPLQGRGDGYTF.

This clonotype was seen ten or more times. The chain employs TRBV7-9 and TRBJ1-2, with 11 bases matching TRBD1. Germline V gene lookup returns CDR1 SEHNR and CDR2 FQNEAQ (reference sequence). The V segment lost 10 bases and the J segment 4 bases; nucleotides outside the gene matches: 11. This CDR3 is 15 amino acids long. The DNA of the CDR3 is TGTGCCATCGGGGGACAGGGGGTTAATAGCTATGGCTACACCTTC. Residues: CAIGGQGVNSYGYTF.

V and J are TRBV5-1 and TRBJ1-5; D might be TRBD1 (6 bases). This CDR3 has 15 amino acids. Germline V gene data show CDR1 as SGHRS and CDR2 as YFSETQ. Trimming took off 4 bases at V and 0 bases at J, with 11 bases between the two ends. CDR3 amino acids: CASSRTDPSNQPQHF. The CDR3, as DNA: TGCGCCAGCAGCCGGACAGATCCTAGCAATCAGCCCCAGCATTTT.

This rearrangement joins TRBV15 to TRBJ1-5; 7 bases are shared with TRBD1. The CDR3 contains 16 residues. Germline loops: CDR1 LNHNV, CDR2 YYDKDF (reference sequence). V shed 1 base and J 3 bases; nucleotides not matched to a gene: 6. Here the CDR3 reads CATSRGAGGVNQPQHF. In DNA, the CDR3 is TGTGCCACCAGCAGAGGGGCAGGGGGGGTCAATCAGCCCCAGCATTTT.

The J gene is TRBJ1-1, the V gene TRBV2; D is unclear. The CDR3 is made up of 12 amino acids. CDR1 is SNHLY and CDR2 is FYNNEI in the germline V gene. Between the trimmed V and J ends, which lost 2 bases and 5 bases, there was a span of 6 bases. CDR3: CASSESWTEAFF. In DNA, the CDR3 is TGTGCCAGCAGTGAATCGTGGACTGAAGCTTTCTTT.

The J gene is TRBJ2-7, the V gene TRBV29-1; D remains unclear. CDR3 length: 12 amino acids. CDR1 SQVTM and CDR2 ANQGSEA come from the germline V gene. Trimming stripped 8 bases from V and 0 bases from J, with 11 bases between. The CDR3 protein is CSLRTSSYEQYF. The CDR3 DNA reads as TGCAGCCTCAGGACGAGCTCCTACGAGCAGTACTTC.

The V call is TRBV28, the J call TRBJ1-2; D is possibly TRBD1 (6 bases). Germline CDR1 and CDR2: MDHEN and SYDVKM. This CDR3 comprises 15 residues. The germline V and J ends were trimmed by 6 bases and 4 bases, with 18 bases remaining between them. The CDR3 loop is CASSPVGGPGYGYTF. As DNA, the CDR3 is TGTGCCAGCAGCCCCGTCGGGGGCCCGGGCTATGGCTACACCTTC.

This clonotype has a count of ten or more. The CDR3 coding sequence is TGCAGTGCTGGGCGGACAGGGAGTCACTATGGCTACACCTTC. It translates to CSAGRTGSHYGYTF. This chain uses TRBV20-1 with TRBJ1-2; 8 nucleotides agree with TRBD1. The CDR3 is made up of 14 amino acids. Germline V CDR1 and CDR2: DFQATT, SNEGSKA (reference sequence). J was trimmed by 3 bases and V by 5 bases; bases with no gene match: 8.

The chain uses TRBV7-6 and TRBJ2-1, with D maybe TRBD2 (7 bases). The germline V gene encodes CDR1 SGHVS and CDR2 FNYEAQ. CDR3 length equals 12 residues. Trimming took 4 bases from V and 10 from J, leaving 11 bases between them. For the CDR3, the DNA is TGTGCCAGCAGCTCGTGGGGGGGCGAGCAGTTCTTC. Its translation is CASSSWGGEQFF.

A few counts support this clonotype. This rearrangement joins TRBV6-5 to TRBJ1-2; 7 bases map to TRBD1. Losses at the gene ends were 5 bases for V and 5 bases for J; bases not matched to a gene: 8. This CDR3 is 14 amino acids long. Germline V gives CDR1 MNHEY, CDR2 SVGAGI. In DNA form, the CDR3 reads TGTGCCAGCAGTGTCACCGGGACAGTTTATGGCTACACCTTC. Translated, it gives CASSVTGTVYGYTF.

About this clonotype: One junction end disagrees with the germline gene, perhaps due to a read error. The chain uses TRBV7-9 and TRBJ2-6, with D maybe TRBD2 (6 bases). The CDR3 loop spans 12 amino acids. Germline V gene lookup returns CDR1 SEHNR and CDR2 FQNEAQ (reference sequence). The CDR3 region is CASSGEDNSGAF. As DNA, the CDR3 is TGTGCCAGCAGTGGGGAGGACAACTCGGGAGCTTTC.

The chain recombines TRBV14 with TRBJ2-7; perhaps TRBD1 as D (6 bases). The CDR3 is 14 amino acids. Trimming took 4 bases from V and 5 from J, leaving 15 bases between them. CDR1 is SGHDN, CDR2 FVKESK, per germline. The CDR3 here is CASSRMQGTHEQYF. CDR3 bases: TGTGCCAGCAGCCGGATGCAGGGGACCCACGAGCAGTACTTC.

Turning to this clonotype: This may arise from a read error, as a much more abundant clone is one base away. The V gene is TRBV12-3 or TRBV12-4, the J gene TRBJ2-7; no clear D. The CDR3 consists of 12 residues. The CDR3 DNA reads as TGTGCCGGCAGTTCCTCTCTCCACGAGCAGTACTTC. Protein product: CAGSSSLHEQYF.

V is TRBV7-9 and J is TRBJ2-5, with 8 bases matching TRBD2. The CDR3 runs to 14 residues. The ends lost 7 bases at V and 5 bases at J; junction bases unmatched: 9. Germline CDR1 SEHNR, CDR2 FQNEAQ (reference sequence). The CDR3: CASTRGGMLETQYF. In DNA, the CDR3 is TGTGCCAGCACCCGCGGGGGGATGTTGGAGACCCAGTACTTC.

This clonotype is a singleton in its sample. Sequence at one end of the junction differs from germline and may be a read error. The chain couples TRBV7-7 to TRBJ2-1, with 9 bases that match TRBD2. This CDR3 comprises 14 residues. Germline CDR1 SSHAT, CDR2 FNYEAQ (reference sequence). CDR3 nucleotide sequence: TGTGCTAGCAGCCCAGCGGGGGGTGCCAATGAGCAGTTCTTC. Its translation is CASSPAGGANEQFF.

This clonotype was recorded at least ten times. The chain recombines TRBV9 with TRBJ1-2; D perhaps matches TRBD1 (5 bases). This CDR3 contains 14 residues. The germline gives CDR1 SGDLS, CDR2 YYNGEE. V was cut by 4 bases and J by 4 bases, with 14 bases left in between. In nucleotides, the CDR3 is TGTGCCAGCAGCTACCGTACCGACAGCTATGGCTACACCTTC. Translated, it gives CASSYRTDSYGYTF.

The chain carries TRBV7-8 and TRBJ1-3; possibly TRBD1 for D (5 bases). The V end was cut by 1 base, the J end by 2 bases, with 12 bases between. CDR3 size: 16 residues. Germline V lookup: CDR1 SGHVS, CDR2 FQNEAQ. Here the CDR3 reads CASSLGPLGPGNTIYF. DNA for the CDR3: TGTGCCAGCAGCTTAGGTCCATTGGGACCTGGAAACACCATATATTTT.

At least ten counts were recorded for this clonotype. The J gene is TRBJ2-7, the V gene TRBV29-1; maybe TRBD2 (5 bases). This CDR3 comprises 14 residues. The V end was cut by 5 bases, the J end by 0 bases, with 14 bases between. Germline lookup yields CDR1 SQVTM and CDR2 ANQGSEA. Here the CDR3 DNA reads TGCAGCGTTAGCCGAGGGTCAGACTCCTACGAGCAGTACTTC. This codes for CSVSRGSDSYEQYF.

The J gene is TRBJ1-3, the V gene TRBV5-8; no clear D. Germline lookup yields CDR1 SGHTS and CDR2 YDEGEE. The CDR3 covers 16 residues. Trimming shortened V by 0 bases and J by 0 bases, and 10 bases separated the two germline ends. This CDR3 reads CASSLAYGASGNTIYF. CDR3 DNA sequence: TGTGCCAGCAGCTTGGCTTACGGAGCCTCTGGAAACACCATATATTTT. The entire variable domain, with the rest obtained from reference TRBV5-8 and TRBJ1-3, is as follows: EAGVTQSPTHLIKTRGQQATLRCSPISGHTSVYWYQQALGLGLQFLLWYDEGEERNRGNFPPRFSGRQFPNYSSELNVNALELEDSALYLCASSLAYGASGNTIYFGEGSWLTVV.

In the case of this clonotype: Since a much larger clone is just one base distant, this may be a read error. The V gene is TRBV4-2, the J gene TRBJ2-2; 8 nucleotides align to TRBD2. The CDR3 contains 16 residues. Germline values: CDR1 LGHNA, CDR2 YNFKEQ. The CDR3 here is CASTTEDSGNTGEPFF. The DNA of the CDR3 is TGTGCCAGCACTACGGAGGATAGCGGGAACACCGGGGAGCCGTTTTTT.

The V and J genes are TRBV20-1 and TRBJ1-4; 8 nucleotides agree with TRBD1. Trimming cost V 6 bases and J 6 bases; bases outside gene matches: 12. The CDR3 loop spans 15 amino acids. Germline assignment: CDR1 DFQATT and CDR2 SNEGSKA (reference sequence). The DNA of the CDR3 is TGCAGTGCCCCGGATTCAGACAGGGGCCATGAAAAACTGTTTTTT. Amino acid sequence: CSAPDSDRGHEKLFF.

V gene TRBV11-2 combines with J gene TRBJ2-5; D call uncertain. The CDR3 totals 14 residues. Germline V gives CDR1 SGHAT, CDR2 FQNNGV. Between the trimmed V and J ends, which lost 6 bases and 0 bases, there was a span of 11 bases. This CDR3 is CASSFVTYQETQYF. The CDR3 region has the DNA TGTGCCAGCAGTTTTGTCACCTACCAAGAGACCCAGTACTTC.

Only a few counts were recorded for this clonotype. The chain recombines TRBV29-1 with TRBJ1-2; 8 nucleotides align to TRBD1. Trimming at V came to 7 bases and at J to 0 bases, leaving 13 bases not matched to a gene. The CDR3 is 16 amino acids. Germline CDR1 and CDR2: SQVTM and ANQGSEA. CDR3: CSGALTQGGSNYGYTF. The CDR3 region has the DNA TGCAGCGGCGCCTTGACACAGGGGGGATCTAACTATGGCTACACCTTC.

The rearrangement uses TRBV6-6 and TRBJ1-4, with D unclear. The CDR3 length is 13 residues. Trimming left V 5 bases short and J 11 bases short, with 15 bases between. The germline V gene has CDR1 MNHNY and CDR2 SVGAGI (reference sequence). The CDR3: CASSDANSAKLFF. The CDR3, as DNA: TGTGCCAGCAGTGACGCCAACAGTGCTAAACTGTTTTTT.

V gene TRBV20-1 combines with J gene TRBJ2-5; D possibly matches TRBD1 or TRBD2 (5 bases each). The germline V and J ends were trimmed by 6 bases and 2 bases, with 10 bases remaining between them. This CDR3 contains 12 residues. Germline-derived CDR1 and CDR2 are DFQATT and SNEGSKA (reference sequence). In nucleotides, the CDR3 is TGCAGTGCCGGGGCTCCGCAAGAGACCCAGTACTTC. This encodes CSAGAPQETQYF.